Listed here are 27 T cell receptor beta chains from one sample, sequenced in a study of healthy donors' naive CD4 and CD8 T cells. A linear amplification protocol produced the TCR libraries from 500 ng of total RNA. Each CDR3 protein is one row after TCRdb ran MiXCR on the reads. This table has approximately 200,000 distinct CDR3 sequences, about 70% appearing once. Sequencing was done on a sample of naive CD4+ and CD8+ T cells sorted from blood, pooled from several donors. The receptors were gathered from a pool of human donors in good health; the sample pools cells from several healthy donors.

This rearrangement joins TRBV6-5 to TRBJ1-1; D perhaps matches TRBD1 (5 bases). V was pared by 2 bases and J by 1 base, with 8 bases between. In germline, CDR1 is MNHEY, CDR2 SVGAGI. The CDR3 contains 14 residues. CDR3 nucleotide sequence: TGTGCCAGCAGTTACGGGACGTCGAACACTGAAGCTTTCTTT. It translates to CASSYGTSNTEAFF.

The J gene is TRBJ1-5, the V gene TRBV29-1, with D perhaps matching TRBD1 (6 bases). Germline CDR1 and CDR2: SQVTM and ANQGSEA. CDR3 length: 13 residues. V gave up 5 bases and J gave up 3 bases, with 11 bases separating them. The CDR3 nucleotides are TGCAGCGTTACGGACAGTTACAATCAGCCCCAGCATTTT. The encoded protein is CSVTDSYNQPQHF.

V usage is TRBV6-5 and J usage is TRBJ2-1; D possibly corresponds to TRBD1 (6 bases). V was clipped by 7 bases and J by 7 bases, with 11 bases between them. Germline CDR1 MNHEY, CDR2 SVGAGI. This CDR3 has 12 residues. In nucleotides, the CDR3 is TGTGCCAGCACTGGGGGCAAGAATGAGCAGTTCTTC. Encoded protein: CASTGGKNEQFF.

This clonotype was detected only a few times. The chain recombines TRBV6-6 with TRBJ1-2; 9 bases are shared with TRBD1. The CDR3 length is 14 residues. The junction had 6 bases not matched to a gene; V was cut back by 6 bases and J by 4 bases. The germline V gene encodes CDR1 MNHNY and CDR2 SVGAGI (reference sequence). The CDR3 region is CASREGQGAYGYTF. The CDR3 region has the DNA TGTGCCAGCAGGGAGGGACAGGGAGCCTATGGCTACACCTTC.

The chain couples TRBV5-6 to TRBJ1-1, with a possible D match to TRBD1 (5 bases). V was clipped by 2 bases and J by 0 bases, with 8 bases between them. The germline gives CDR1 SGHDT, CDR2 YYEEEE. The CDR3 spans 14 residues. The CDR3 region has the DNA TGTGCCAGCAGCTTTCTGACAGTGAACACTGAAGCTTTCTTT. Translating it yields CASSFLTVNTEAFF.

The chain links TRBV29-1 to TRBJ1-1, with 7 nucleotides matching TRBD1. CDR1 is SQVTM and CDR2 is ANQGSEA in the germline V gene. The V and J ends lost 6 bases and 2 bases, in that order; junction bases with no gene match: 12. The CDR3 consists of 15 residues. CDR3 protein: CSVETRQGLNTEAFF. The CDR3 region has the DNA TGCAGCGTCGAGACTAGACAGGGATTAAACACTGAAGCTTTCTTT.

The chain employs TRBV6-5 and TRBJ2-7; D perhaps matches TRBD2 (6 bases). This CDR3 contains 13 residues. Trimming shortened V by 2 bases and J by 7 bases, and 12 bases separated the two germline ends. The germline CDR1 and CDR2 sequences are MNHEY and SVGAGI. In DNA, the CDR3 is TGTGCCAGCAGTTACCGGAGGGGTGGGGAGCAGTACTTC. Protein sequence: CASSYRRGGEQYF.

In its sample, this clonotype was seen a few times. One end of the junction is discordant with germline, which a read error may explain. This sequence joins TRBV11-2 and TRBJ2-1; TRBD1 matches at 8 bases. The CDR3 spans 15 residues. The germline V gene encodes CDR1 SGHAT and CDR2 FQNNGV. This CDR3 is CASSSGPRTGSNGLF. CDR3 DNA: TGTGCCAGCAGCTCTGGTCCCAGGACAGGGTCCAATGGCCTCTTC.

The rearrangement uses TRBV4-3 and TRBJ2-2; D is unresolved. The CDR3 consists of 15 residues. Germline V gives CDR1 LGHNA, CDR2 YSLEER. The germline V and J ends were trimmed by 1 base and 7 bases, with 13 bases remaining between them. The CDR3 here is CASSQGYSGGGELFF. The CDR3, as DNA: TGCGCCAGCAGCCAAGGGTATTCAGGTGGCGGGGAGCTGTTTTTT.

This sequence joins TRBV4-2 and TRBJ1-1; D may be TRBD1 (5 bases). V was pared by 2 bases and J by 3 bases, with 10 bases between. CDR3 length: 14 amino acids. In germline, CDR1 is LGHNA, CDR2 YNFKEQ. CDR3 loop: CASSQPTGDTEAFF. In nucleotides, the CDR3 is TGTGCCAGCAGCCAACCCACAGGCGACACTGAAGCTTTCTTT.

V and J are TRBV19 and TRBJ1-6; D unresolved. Looked up from germline, CDR1 is LNHDA and CDR2 is SQIVND (reference sequence). The CDR3 runs to 15 residues. The ends were cut back, 2 bases at V and 0 bases at J, with 5 bases in the middle. Here the CDR3 reads CASSITSSYNSPLHF. The CDR3 region has the DNA TGTGCCAGTAGTATAACGAGCTCCTATAATTCACCCCTCCACTTT.

V and J are TRBV19 and TRBJ2-2; D is ambiguous. CDR1 and CDR2 (germline): LNHDA, SQIVND (reference sequence). The CDR3 extends over 16 amino acids. The V end was cut by 6 bases, the J end by 4 bases, with 18 bases between. CDR3 nucleotide sequence: TGTGCCAGTAGGGGCTCGGGCCCCTTCTTCACCGGGGAGCTGTTTTTT. It yields the protein CASRGSGPFFTGELFF.

The chain joins TRBV5-4 to TRBJ1-1, with D possibly being TRBD1 (5 bases). This CDR3 is built from 13 residues. Germline V gives CDR1 SGHNT, CDR2 YYREEE (reference sequence). V was shortened by 4 bases and J by 7 bases, with 14 bases between the two germline ends. CDR3 amino acids: CASSLLGGGEAFF. For the CDR3, the DNA is TGTGCCAGCAGCCTTCTGGGTGGGGGTGAAGCTTTCTTT.

The genes are TRBV20-1 and TRBJ2-3; weak D call: TRBD2 (5 bases). The CDR3 covers 13 residues. V was cut by 4 bases and J by 4 bases, with 12 bases left in between. Germline-derived CDR1 and CDR2 are DFQATT and SNEGSKA (reference sequence). In DNA, the CDR3 is TGCAGTGCTACTAGGAGGTGGGCAGATACGCAGTATTTT. Translated, it gives CSATRRWADTQYF.

This clonotype showed up just a few times. The chain uses TRBV29-1 and TRBJ2-3; TRBD1 matches 7 bases. The ends lost 5 bases at V and 1 base at J; junction bases unmatched: 3. This CDR3 has 13 residues. The germline V gene has CDR1 SQVTM and CDR2 ANQGSEA. CDR3 nucleotide sequence: TGCAGCGTTACGACAGGGCGCACAGATACGCAGTATTTT. It codes for CSVTTGRTDTQYF.

The V and J genes are TRBV19 and TRBJ1-1, with a weak D call TRBD1 (5 bases). CDR3 length equals 14 residues. Trimming removed 3 bases at V and 1 base at J, with 9 bases between. In germline, CDR1 is LNHDA, CDR2 SQIVND (reference sequence). The CDR3 sequence: CASSMGLGNTEAFF. The CDR3 DNA follows: TGTGCCAGTAGTATGGGGCTAGGGAACACTGAAGCTTTCTTT.

There are a few counts of this clonotype. The chain couples TRBV6-5 to TRBJ1-5, with D tentatively TRBD1 (5 bases). The CDR3 extends over 13 amino acids. Germline V gene lookup returns CDR1 MNHEY and CDR2 SVGAGI. Trimming shortened V by 5 bases and J by 5 bases, and 10 bases separated the two germline ends. The DNA for the CDR3 is TGTGCCAGCAGTGCCACGGGGGATCAGCCCCAGCATTTT. Amino acid sequence: CASSATGDQPQHF.

The V and J genes are TRBV6-6 and TRBJ1-1; weak D call: TRBD1 (5 bases). The V gene lost 7 bases and the J gene lost 3 bases, with 12 bases spanning the gap. The CDR3 sequence is 13 residues long. CDR1 is MNHNY and CDR2 is SVGAGI in the germline V gene (reference sequence). The CDR3 coding sequence is TGTGCCAGCACCCAGGGTATTCACACTGAAGCTTTCTTT. Translation: CASTQGIHTEAFF.

To note about this clonotype: One junction end does not reproduce the germline sequence, and a read error may be involved. The chain has TRBV6-5 and TRBJ2-7; possibly TRBD1 for D (6 bases). Germline V gene data show CDR1 as MNHEY and CDR2 as SVGAGI. This CDR3 contains 14 residues. CDR3 sequence: CASSLADRSYEQYF. The CDR3 DNA is TGTGCCAGCAGTTTAGCCGACAGGTCCTACGAGCAATACTTC.

The chain is built from TRBV29-1 and TRBJ2-1; 9 bases align to TRBD2. Unmatched junction bases numbered 10, after V lost 6 bases and J lost 4 bases. Germline CDR1 is SQVTM and CDR2 is ANQGSEA. The CDR3 has 15 amino acids. The CDR3 sequence: CSVRLADRSYNEQFF. CDR3 DNA: TGCAGCGTCCGACTAGCGGATCGCTCTTACAATGAGCAGTTCTTC.

There are a few counts of this clonotype. The chain has TRBV6-5 and TRBJ2-7, with D hard to call. Germline V gene data show CDR1 as MNHEY and CDR2 as SVGAGI. The V end was cut by 0 bases, the J end by 2 bases, with 5 bases between. The CDR3 loop spans 13 amino acids. The CDR3 is CASSYSKAYEQYF. DNA of the CDR3: TGTGCCAGCAGTTACTCGAAGGCCTACGAGCAGTACTTC.

The chain couples TRBV29-1 to TRBJ1-2, with TRBD1 identical over 9 bases. Per the germline V gene, CDR1 is SQVTM and CDR2 is ANQGSEA. J was trimmed by 5 bases and V by 6 bases; bases with no gene match: 10. This CDR3 comprises 14 residues. The CDR3 sequence is CSVGPGQGSYGYTF. The CDR3 DNA follows: TGCAGCGTGGGACCGGGACAGGGATCTTATGGCTACACCTTC.

The chain is built from TRBV11-2 and TRBJ2-7; D remains unclear. The germline V gene has CDR1 SGHAT and CDR2 FQNNGV. The CDR3 extends over 16 amino acids. Trimming shortened V by 3 bases and J by 2 bases, and 17 bases separated the two germline ends. CDR3 DNA sequence: TGTGCCAGCAGCTTGGCGGCCGGGCTTCCGGCCTACGAGCAGTACTTC. This gives the protein CASSLAAGLPAYEQYF. The full variable domain, with the rest looked up from reference TRBV11-2 and TRBJ2-7, is EAGVAQSPRYKIIEKRQSVAFWCNPISGHATLYWYQQILGQGPKLLIQFQNNGVVDDSQLPKDRFSAERLKGVDSTLKIQPAKLEDSAVYLCASSLAAGLPAYEQYFGPGTRLTVT.

The chain couples TRBV29-1 to TRBJ2-2, with D unresolved. Per the germline V gene, CDR1 is SQVTM and CDR2 is ANQGSEA. Trimming shortened V by 5 bases and J by 8 bases, and 6 bases separated the two germline ends. The length of the CDR3 is 10 residues. Here the CDR3 reads CSVHEGELFF. CDR3 coding DNA: TGCAGCGTTCACGAAGGGGAGCTGTTTTTT.

This clonotype occurred once. V gene TRBV29-1 combines with J gene TRBJ2-1, with unresolved D. Trimming pared 8 bases from V and 1 base from J, leaving 9 bases between. The CDR3 is made up of 12 amino acids. In germline, CDR1 is SQVTM, CDR2 ANQGSEA. CDR3 amino acids: CSSRFSYNEQFF. CDR3 sequence (DNA): TGCAGCTCACGGTTTTCCTACAATGAGCAGTTCTTC.

This chain connects TRBV12-3 or TRBV12-4 to TRBJ1-1; a possible D gene is TRBD1 (5 bases). The germline V and J ends were trimmed by 7 bases and 0 bases, with 15 bases remaining between them. There are 15 residues in the CDR3. The CDR3 spells CASTQGRPMNTEAFF. The CDR3 DNA is TGTGCCAGCACCCAGGGCCGACCTATGAACACTGAAGCTTTCTTT.

The chain has TRBV5-6 and TRBJ1-5; D perhaps matches TRBD1 (5 bases). The ends were cut back, 4 bases at V and 4 bases at J, with 18 bases in the middle. The germline V gene encodes CDR1 SGHDT and CDR2 YYEEEE. The CDR3 consists of 16 residues. DNA for the CDR3: TGTGCCAGCAGCCTAGATAAGGGACCGAAAAATCAGCCCCAGCATTTT. It yields the protein CASSLDKGPKNQPQHF.